The 5 T cell receptor beta chains presented below share a single source sample, sequenced in a study of CD8+CD57+ T cells in acquired aplastic anemia. Genomic DNA was employed as the template in profiling TCR beta VDJ and CDR3. TCRdb reprocessed the reads with MiXCR, giving one entry per CDR3 protein. The table shows about 400,000 distinct CDR3 sequences, with 65% to 80% occurring only once. Sequenced sample: sorted CD4+, CD8+, or CD8+CD57+ T cells (not recorded which) from PBMCs. Source of these receptors: a human donor in good health, serving as a control.

Ten or more counts support this clonotype. The rearrangement joins TRBV5-8 to TRBJ2-3, with D maybe TRBD2 (6 bases). Trimming removed 6 bases at V and 0 bases at J, with 14 bases between. The CDR3 totals 15 residues. The germline CDR1 and CDR2 sequences are SGHTS and YDEGEE. The CDR3 DNA sequence: TGTGCCAGCACCTCCTTGGGGACTAGCACAGATACGCAGTATTTT. Protein product: CASTSLGTSTDTQYF. Filled out from reference TRBV5-8 and TRBJ2-3, the complete variable domain reads EAGVTQSPTHLIKTRGQQATLRCSPISGHTSVYWYQQALGLGLQFLLWYDEGEERNRGNFPPRFSGRQFPNYSSELNVNALELEDSALYLCASTSLGTSTDTQYFGPGTRLTVL.

V gene TRBV5-1 combines with J gene TRBJ2-3; D might be TRBD1 (6 bases). The V gene's germline CDR1 is SGHRS and CDR2 YFSETQ. The CDR3 runs 16 residues. Trimming took off 4 bases at V and 2 bases at J, with 17 bases between the two ends. In DNA, the CDR3 is TGCGCCAGCAGCGCTAGCCAGGGGAGATCCACAGATACGCAGTATTTT. This gives the protein CASSASQGRSTDTQYF. Together with reference TRBV5-1 and TRBJ2-3, the CDR3 gives the full variable domain: KAGVTQTPRYLIKTRGQQVTLSCSPISGHRSVSWYQQTPGQGLQFLFEYFSETQRNKGNFPGRFSGRQFSNSRSEMNVSTLELGDSALYLCASSASQGRSTDTQYFGPGTRLTVL.

V usage is TRBV9 and J usage is TRBJ1-6; D is uncertain. V shed 3 bases and J shed 13 bases, with 20 bases lying between them. The CDR3 is made up of 15 amino acids. From germline, CDR1 is SGDLS and CDR2 YYNGEE. CDR3 DNA sequence: TGTGCCAGCAGCGCGACGAGGATCGGGATTTCCCCCCTCCACTTT. Protein product: CASSATRIGISPLHF.

This clonotype was seen only once. V is TRBV9 and J is TRBJ1-2, with 7 bases identical to TRBD1. With V trimmed by 4 bases and J by 5 bases, 14 bases remained unmatched. CDR1 and CDR2 from the germline V gene are SGDLS and YYNGEE. The CDR3 contains 16 residues. CDR3 residues: CASSHNRQGSPYGYTF. The CDR3 DNA reads as TGTGCCAGCAGCCACAACCGACAGGGCTCACCTTATGGCTACACCTTC.

This sequence joins TRBV7-3 and TRBJ2-7; 14 bases line up with TRBD2. V trimming: 4 bases; J trimming: 2 bases; junction bases outside the gene matches: 4. The CDR3 has 16 residues. The germline CDR1 and CDR2 sequences are SGHTA and FQGTGA. The DNA for the CDR3 is TGTGCCAGCAGCTCCCGGACTAGCGGGAGGACCTACGAGCAGTACGTC. As protein: CASSSRTSGRTYEQYV.